Below, 9 T cell receptor beta chains from the same sample are listed, as sequenced in a study of beta chain features in type 1 diabetes. Findings and limits, study-wide: Significant though moderate, a shortening of TCRB CDR3s appeared in all four CD4+ subsets of Type 1 diabetes patients.

The whole isolated RNA underwent reverse transcription, so sequencing captured expressed TCRB transcripts. The table came from immunoSEQ multiplex PCR; TCRdb's copy has only in-frame clones and leaves some out. Of some 640,000 clones listed, over 11% are singletons. The antigens for these receptors are not known. Sequenced: naive CD4+ T cells from blood. These receptor sequences come from a man between 18 and 29 years old with type 1 diabetes.

This clone was counted a few times. The chain recombines TRBV4-3 with TRBJ2-6; D is undetermined. The V end lost 0 bases, the J end lost 8 bases, and 8 bases lay between the germline ends. Germline lookup yields CDR1 LGHNA and CDR2 YSLEER. CDR3 size: 14 residues. This chain's CDR3 is CASSQDWQTNVLTF. The CDR3 DNA is TGCGCCAGCAGCCAAGATTGGCAGACCAACGTCCTGACTTTC.

This clone turned up a few times. The chain has TRBV10-3 and TRBJ2-1; possible D gene TRBD2, 5 bases. Trimming took 4 bases from V and 8 from J, leaving 9 bases between them. This CDR3 is built from 12 residues. The germline V gene encodes CDR1 ENHRY and CDR2 SYGVKD. The CDR3 spells CAISGSADEQFF. CDR3 DNA: TGTGCCATCAGTGGTAGCGCCGATGAGCAGTTCTTC.

The chain is built from TRBV7-9 and TRBJ1-4; D gene ambiguous. Germline V gene lookup returns CDR1 SEHNR and CDR2 FQNEAQ (reference sequence). Trimming removed 5 bases at V and 8 bases at J, with 12 bases between. CDR3 size: 13 residues. CDR3 bases: TGTGCCAGCAGCCACGAGGTGAACGAAAAACTGTTTTTT. Residues: CASSHEVNEKLFF.

This chain connects TRBV11-2 to TRBJ2-7, with D perhaps given as TRBD1 or TRBD2 (5 bases each). CDR3 size: 16 residues. Germline CDR1 is SGHAT and CDR2 is FQNNGV. The V and J ends lost 4 bases and 0 bases respectively, with 16 bases between them. The CDR3 reads CASSSIRDPLSYEQYF. DNA of the CDR3: TGTGCCAGCAGCTCTATCCGGGACCCCCTCTCCTACGAGCAGTACTTC.

This clone was counted only a few times. V is TRBV9 and J is TRBJ1-6; D uncertain. Trimming took off 0 bases at V and 8 bases at J, with 6 bases between the two ends. This CDR3 is built from 13 residues. The germline gives CDR1 SGDLS, CDR2 YYNGEE. The CDR3: CASSVERDSPLHF. The CDR3 DNA reads TGTGCCAGCAGCGTAGAGAGGGATTCACCCCTCCACTTT.

The V and J genes are TRBV30 and TRBJ1-2, with a tentative D call TRBD1 (5 bases). The CDR3 covers 11 residues. CDR1 and CDR2 from the germline V gene are GTSNPN and SVGIG (reference sequence). Trimming removed 7 bases at V and 8 bases at J, with 14 bases between. The CDR3 spells CASSGSGGYTF. The CDR3 DNA follows: TGTGCCTCCTCGGGCTCAGGGGGCTACACCTTC.

The chain has TRBV6-1 and TRBJ2-1; possible D gene TRBD2, 6 bases. Trimming cost V 4 bases and J 0 bases, with 16 bases left between them. The germline V gene has CDR1 MNHNS and CDR2 SASEGT. The CDR3 sequence is 17 residues long. Here the CDR3 DNA reads TGTGCCAGCAGTGGGGTTAGCGGTGTTAGCTCCTACAATGAGCAGTTCTTC. It codes for CASSGVSGVSSYNEQFF.

The chain has TRBV5-1 and TRBJ1-4; no firm D call. Germline assignment: CDR1 SGHRS and CDR2 YFSETQ. The ends were cut back, 0 bases at V and 5 bases at J, with 8 bases in the middle. The CDR3 spans 14 residues. CDR3 sequence: CASSLDSPNEKLFF. The CDR3 DNA reads TGCGCCAGCAGCTTGGACAGTCCAAATGAAAAACTGTTTTTT.

Notes on this clone: In the same sample, other DNA sequences code for this CDR3. The chain carries TRBV9 and TRBJ2-5; 12 bases align to TRBD2. Trimming cost V 0 bases and J 2 bases; bases outside gene matches: 2. The CDR3 length is 16 residues. Germline CDR1 is SGDLS and CDR2 is YYNGEE. CDR3 in amino acids: CASSVGLAGGQETQYF. The DNA of the CDR3 is TGTGCCAGCAGCGTAGGGCTAGCGGGGGGGCAAGAGACCCAGTACTTC.